This T cell receptor (beta chain) was captured in a study of T cells in Graves' hyperthyroidism and ophthalmopathy. TCR beta CDR3 region amplification was performed from RNA transcripts. First-round RT-PCR targeting the TCR CDR3 was performed with the HTBI primer set. TCRdb reprocessed the multiplex PCR reads via MiXCR and lists one record per CDR3 protein. Among approximately 490,000 distinct CDR3 sequences listed, roughly 23% were seen once. Each ophthalmopathy patient scored at least 3 on the Clinical Activity Score and at least 4 on NOSPECS grade, with duration under 3 months. With respect to this clonotype: This may come from a read error, since a much larger clone is one base off.

CDR1 and CDR2 (germline): WNHNN, SYGVQD (reference sequence). The CDR3 sequence is 17 residues long. The sample was blood. This receptor was identified in a woman in her 70s with Graves' ophthalmopathy. The chain couples TRBV10-1 to TRBJ2-3; 7 positions match TRBD2. The CDR3, as DNA: TGTGCCAGCAGACCGACCCTTGGCGGGAGAGAGACAGATACGCGGTATTTT. Translating gives CASRPTLGGRETDTRYF.